The T cell receptor (beta chain) under discussion was sequenced for a study of T-cell memory formation after mild COVID-19. The V end was cut by 5 bases, the J end by 1 base, with 12 bases between. The CDR3 totals 14 residues. Germline V gene lookup returns CDR1 SGHVS and CDR2 FQNEAQ. Study-wide results and caveats: Clones which contracted sat mainly in CM and EM if CD4+, and in EMRA if CD8+. Clones that contracted from day 15 to 85 were balanced CD4/CD8, while later expanders leaned CD4+.

Amplification by 5'RACE using constant-segment primers produced TCR alpha and TCR beta cDNA libraries that carried sample barcodes and UMIs. MiXCR, run by TCRdb on the 5' RACE reads, gives a single entry per CDR3 protein. The table lists a few hundred thousand distinct CDR3 sequences, around 15% of them singletons. This clonotype was seen more than once but under ten times. What it binds is unknown. Material: PBMCs or a T cell subset sorted from them (not recorded which). V gene TRBV7-8 combines with J gene TRBJ2-7; D is ambiguous. The TCR was taken from a man younger than 30 who had mild COVID-19 (a few samples of this study predate the infection). Cell type and time point are not known. The CDR3 nucleotides read TGTGCCAGCAGCCCCCCGGCAGATTCCTACGAGCAGTACTTC. This encodes CASSPPADSYEQYF. Complete variable domain (other parts from reference TRBV7-8 and TRBJ2-7): GAGVSQSPRYKVAKRGQDVALRCDPISGHVSLFWYQQALGQGPEFLTYFQNEAQLDKSGLPSDRFFAERPEGSVSTLKIQRTQQEDSAVYLCASSPPADSYEQYFGPGTRLTVT.